These T cell receptor beta chains were read from a single sample in a study of Graves' ophthalmopathy and Graves' hyperthyroidism. TCRdb redid the calling of the multiplex PCR reads with MiXCR, one entry per CDR3 protein. This table has 900,000 to 1,200,000 distinct CDR3 sequences, 35% to 45% appearing once. Sequencing used peripheral blood or thyroid tissue (not recorded which). The receptors here all came from an adult man with Graves' hyperthyroidism. The CDR3 runs from the conserved cysteine through the conserved F or W. A D gene is named only where the DNA matches it firmly. Clone size appears in some rows only: once, few, many, or a class for an expanded clone.

CDR3 DNA,CDR3 protein,clone size,V gene,J gene,D gene,CDR3 length
TGTGCCAGCAGAGGCAGAGAAGCTTTCTTT,CASRGREAFF,many,TRBV13,TRBJ1-1,-,10
TGCGCCAGCAGCCCGGGACTAGCGGATCACTACGAGCAGTACTTC,CASSPGLADHYEQYF,many,TRBV4-3,TRBJ2-7,TRBD2,15
TGCAGTGCTAGGAGCGTCACCTTCTATAATTCACCCCTCCACTTT,CSARSVTFYNSPLHF,many,TRBV20-1,TRBJ1-6,-,15
TGTGCCAGCAGTTTAGCGTTCGGGACGACCTACGAGCAGTACTTC,CASSLAFGTTYEQYF,-,TRBV27,TRBJ2-7,-,15
TGTGCCAGCAGTCCCACGACGAGCTTCGAGCAGTACTTC,CASSPTTSFEQYF,-,TRBV12-3/TRBV12-4,TRBJ2-7,-,13
TGTGCCAGCAGCCAAGACGGCGGGAACGAGCAGTACTTC,CASSQDGGNEQYF,many,TRBV3-1,TRBJ2-7,-,13
TGCAGCGTTGTTACTAGCTCGAACACCGGGGAGCTGTTTTTT,CSVVTSSNTGELFF,many,TRBV29-1,TRBJ2-2,-,14
TGTGCCAGCAGCGCGCAGGGGCAGACTAATGAAAAACTGTTTTTT,CASSAQGQTNEKLFF,many,TRBV7-2,TRBJ1-4,-,15
TGTGCCAGCAGCGGAAGGGACAGCCTATTGAGGGAGCTGTTTTTT,CASSGRDSLLRELFF,-,TRBV7-2,TRBJ2-2,TRBD1,15
TGTGCCAGCAGGCCCGGGACCCCGAACACCGGGGAGCTGTTTTTT,CASRPGTPNTGELFF,many,TRBV7-9,TRBJ2-2,-,15
TGCGCCAGCAGCCAAGACAGGGGGGAGCCCCAGCATTTT,CASSQDRGEPQHF,-,TRBV4-3,TRBJ1-5,TRBD1,13
TGTGCCAGCAGTGAAGGGGTCCCCTACTATGGCTACACCTTC,CASSEGVPYYGYTF,few,TRBV2,TRBJ1-2,-,14
TGTGCCAGCAGCGTAGTTCCCGCGGGGGAGCAGTACTTC,CASSVVPAGEQYF,many,TRBV9,TRBJ2-7,-,13
TGTGCCAGTTTAGGTATGGGACAGGGGGCCTACGAGCAGTACTTC,CASLGMGQGAYEQYF,-,TRBV6-6,TRBJ2-7,TRBD1,15
TGCAGCGCGTTCGTTAGCGGGAACCCTAAATTAAACACCATATATTTT,CSAFVSGNPKLNTIYF,-,TRBV29-1,TRBJ1-3,-,16
TGTGCCAGTAAGGCCTCGGGGACAATCTACTACGAGCAGTACTTC,CASKASGTIYYEQYF,once,TRBV2,TRBJ2-7,-,15
TGTGCCAGCAGCGCAGTAAACGCAGGGGGCGCGAATGGCTACACCTTC,CASSAVNAGGANGYTF,many,TRBV9,TRBJ1-2,TRBD1,16
TGTGCCAGCAGCTTGGGAGGGACCGGCAAATACGAGCAGTACTTC,CASSLGGTGKYEQYF,few,TRBV5-6,TRBJ2-7,-,15
TGCAGCTTGGTGGACAGGGAAGGCGGGGAGCTGTTTTTT,CSLVDREGGELFF,-,TRBV29-1,TRBJ2-2,TRBD1,13
TGCAGCGTTGGGGGTGGTCGGGGACAGGGGACAACCGCGACTGAAGCTTTCTTT,CSVGGGRGQGTTATEAFF,-,TRBV29-1,TRBJ1-1,TRBD1,18
TGTGCCAGCAGTTTAATGGCAGGGTACAACGAGCAGTACTTC,CASSLMAGYNEQYF,-,TRBV12-3/TRBV12-4,TRBJ2-7,-,14
TGTGCCACCAGTGATGACAGACTCGAGACCCAGTACTTC,CATSDDRLETQYF,-,TRBV24-1,TRBJ2-5,-,13
TGTGCCGGCAGTTACGCGACAGTGAACACTGAAGCTTTCTTT,CAGSYATVNTEAFF,-,TRBV10-3,TRBJ1-1,-,14
TGTGCCAGCAGTTTTGCGGGATCCTACGAGCAGTACTTC,CASSFAGSYEQYF,many,TRBV12-3/TRBV12-4,TRBJ2-7,-,13
TGTGCCAGTAGTTTACAGGGTCTTACTGCATTTGGCTACACCTTC,CASSLQGLTAFGYTF,many,TRBV19,TRBJ1-2,-,15
TGTGCCAGCAGCGTAGGACTAGCGGGAGGGTTCCAAGAGCAGTACTTC,CASSVGLAGGFQEQYF,-,TRBV9,TRBJ2-7,TRBD2,16
TGTGCCAGCAGTGAAGTGGGACAGGCAGGAGGGTATGGCTACACCTTC,CASSEVGQAGGYGYTF,-,TRBV6-5,TRBJ1-2,TRBD1,16
TGTGCCAGCAGCGTAGATACCGGACAGCTCTACGAGCAGTACTTC,CASSVDTGQLYEQYF,-,TRBV9,TRBJ2-7,-,15